Shown below are 16 T cell receptor beta chains from a single sample sequenced in a study of technical replicates of blood from several donors. Using immunoSEQ multiplex PCR, the repertoire was profiled, and TCRdb retains in-frame clones only, with some absent. Of 60,000 to 90,000 clones listed, roughly 96% are singletons. Material for sequencing was T cells isolated from PBMCs. The receptors originated from a human donor in good health.

The J gene is TRBJ1-3, the V gene TRBV19; 7 positions agree with TRBD1. The CDR3 is made up of 14 amino acids. The junction had 10 bases not matched to a gene; V was cut back by 10 bases and J by 4 bases. Germline assignment: CDR1 LNHDA and CDR2 SQIVND (reference sequence). The CDR3: CATSKWDRGNTIYF. CDR3 DNA sequence: TGTGCCACCAGCAAATGGGACAGAGGAAACACCATATATTTT.

This chain connects TRBV6-1 to TRBJ1-5, with a weak D call TRBD1 (6 bases). The germline V gene encodes CDR1 MNHNS and CDR2 SASEGT. The CDR3 runs 15 residues. Deletions cut 7 bases from V and 0 bases from J, with 13 bases between. This chain's CDR3 is CASIKTGLSNQPQHF. The CDR3 region has the DNA TGTGCCAGCATAAAGACAGGTCTTAGCAATCAGCCCCAGCATTTT.

V and J are TRBV10-1 and TRBJ2-3, with a weak D call TRBD1 (5 bases). The V gene's germline CDR1 is WNHNN and CDR2 SYGVQD (reference sequence). This CDR3 spans 15 amino acids. Trimming shortened V by 3 bases and J by 0 bases, and 10 bases separated the two germline ends. The CDR3 region has the DNA TGCGCCAGCAGTGAATCGAAGGGGAGCACAGATACGCAGTATTTT. This sequence encodes CASSESKGSTDTQYF.

The rearrangement joins TRBV20-1 to TRBJ2-7, with a tentative D call TRBD2 (5 bases). Germline V CDR1 and CDR2: DFQATT, SNEGSKA (reference sequence). The V end was cut by 2 bases, the J end by 9 bases, with 11 bases between. The CDR3 totals 11 residues. The CDR3 reads CSARSGSGQYF. The CDR3 DNA is TGCAGTGCTAGATCGGGGTCCGGGCAGTACTTC.

CDR3 nucleotides: TGTGCCAGCAGTGAATCGAGAGCGGTTACCTACGAGCAGTACTTC. It codes for CASSESRAVTYEQYF. The V call is TRBV6-1, the J call TRBJ2-7, with D possibly matching TRBD2 (5 bases). CDR3 size: 15 residues. With 2 bases removed from V and 2 bases from J, the gap between germline ends came to 13 bases. Germline assignment: CDR1 MNHNS and CDR2 SASEGT.

The chain links TRBV11-3 to TRBJ2-5; 10 positions agree with TRBD2. CDR3 length: 18 amino acids. Germline assignment: CDR1 SGHNT and CDR2 YENEEA. V gave up 1 base and J gave up 2 bases; unmatched junction bases: 10. The CDR3 region is CASSLVALAGLRQETQYF. CDR3 bases: TGTGCCAGCAGCTTAGTAGCACTAGCGGGACTCCGACAAGAGACCCAGTACTTC.

The chain combines TRBV5-4 with TRBJ2-3; 11 bases match TRBD2. Germline lookup yields CDR1 SGHNT and CDR2 YYREEE (reference sequence). CDR3 length: 15 residues. V shed 0 bases, J shed 5 bases, and the junction held 2 bases outside the gene matches. CDR3 region: CASSLAGTSGDTQYF. CDR3 bases: TGTGCCAGCAGCTTGGCGGGGACTAGCGGAGATACGCAGTATTTT.

This clone appeared a single time. Germline is not matched at one junction end, which may reflect a read error. This rearrangement joins TRBV16 to TRBJ2-7; weak D call: TRBD2 (5 bases). Germline V CDR1 and CDR2: KGHSY, FQNENV. CDR3 length: 14 amino acids. The CDR3 here is CASSLRGSSHEQYF. DNA for the CDR3: TGTGCCAGCAGCCTTCGAGGGTCCTCCCACGAGCAGTACTTC.

The rearrangement joins TRBV7-6 to TRBJ2-1, with TRBD2 matching over 10 bases. The CDR3 is made up of 16 amino acids. Germline V gene sequence: CDR1 SGHVS, CDR2 FNYEAQ. The V segment lost 2 bases and the J segment 7 bases; nucleotides outside the gene matches: 8. The CDR3 is CASSLPKAGGPNEQFF. The CDR3 region has the DNA TGTGCCAGCAGCTTACCGAAAGCGGGAGGGCCGAATGAGCAGTTCTTC.

The chain couples TRBV4-1 to TRBJ2-7; a possible D gene is TRBD2 (6 bases). The germline CDR1 and CDR2 sequences are MGHRA and YSYEKL. The CDR3 runs 17 residues. V dropped 1 base and J dropped 1 base, with 17 bases sitting between them. The CDR3 protein is CASSQVGGQGRSYEQYF. CDR3 nucleotides: TGCGCCAGCAGCCAAGTAGGAGGGCAGGGCAGATCCTACGAGCAGTACTTC.

This chain uses TRBV11-3 with TRBJ2-2, with 11 bases that match TRBD2. Germline-derived CDR1 and CDR2 are SGHNT and YENEEA. The length of the CDR3 is 18 residues. The trim removed 5 bases at V and 0 bases at J, leaving 8 bases unmatched. CDR3 nucleotides: TGTGCCAGCAGCATGACCCTGGGACTAGCGGCGAACACCGGGGAGCTGTTTTTT. Encoded protein: CASSMTLGLAANTGELFF.

This chain joins TRBV6-1 and TRBJ2-7; 7 nucleotides align to TRBD2. V shed 6 bases and J 0 bases; nucleotides not matched to a gene: 8. In germline, CDR1 is MNHNS, CDR2 SASEGT. This CDR3 has 15 amino acids. CDR3 region: CASRETSLSSYEQYF. The CDR3 nucleotides are TGTGCCAGCAGGGAGACTAGCCTGAGCTCCTACGAGCAGTACTTC.

V is TRBV5-4 and J is TRBJ2-3; 10 bases line up with TRBD2. This CDR3 comprises 16 residues. The germline gives CDR1 SGHNT, CDR2 YYREEE (reference sequence). V shed 1 base, J shed 0 bases, and the junction held 2 bases outside the gene matches. The CDR3 region has the DNA TGTGCCAGCAGCTTGATGACTAGCGGGAGCACAGATACGCAGTATTTT. Translated: CASSLMTSGSTDTQYF.

This chain joins TRBV6-6 and TRBJ2-7; the D is unclear. The germline V gene encodes CDR1 MNHNY and CDR2 SVGAGI (reference sequence). The CDR3 runs 14 residues. V lost 5 bases and J lost 1, with 12 bases in between. The CDR3 DNA reads as TGTGCCAGCAGTCCCAGGAACCCTTCCTACGAGCAGTACTTC. Translating gives CASSPRNPSYEQYF.

The V gene is TRBV19, the J gene TRBJ1-2; D may be TRBD1 (6 bases). This CDR3 is 15 amino acids long. The V gene lost 7 bases and the J gene lost 3 bases, with 18 bases spanning the gap. Per the germline V gene, CDR1 is LNHDA and CDR2 is SQIVND (reference sequence). The CDR3 DNA sequence: TGTGCCAGTAACTACTCCCCGGCAGGGGACTATGGCTACACCTTC. It codes for CASNYSPAGDYGYTF. The complete variable domain, with remaining parts taken from reference TRBV19 and TRBJ1-2, reads DGGITQSPKYLFRKEGQNVTLSCEQNLNHDAMYWYRQDPGQGLRLIYYSQIVNDFQKGDIAEGYSVSREKKESFPLTVTSAQKNPTAFYLCASNYSPAGDYGYTFGSGTRLTVV.

V is TRBV4-1 and J is TRBJ2-1, with no clear D. The CDR3 spans 14 residues. CDR1 is MGHRA, CDR2 YSYEKL, per germline. V was cut by 8 bases and J by 5 bases, with 16 bases left in between. In DNA, the CDR3 is TGCGCCAGCGCATTAGAAGACTGGCACAATGAGCAGTTCTTC. Its protein product is CASALEDWHNEQFF.